A single sample gave rise to the 29 T cell receptor beta chains below, sequenced in a study of blood T cell repertoires in COVID-19. The assay was immunoSEQ multiplex PCR, and TCRdb's table has in-frame clones only and misses some. The sample has 250,000 to 350,000 clones; 80% to 90% are singletons. The sequenced material came from peripheral blood. These receptors were taken from a woman aged 50 to 60 who had recovered from COVID-19.

This chain joins TRBV28 and TRBJ2-1; TRBD2 might be the D (6 bases). The V and J ends lost 0 bases and 9 bases respectively, with 18 bases between them. Germline loops: CDR1 MDHEN, CDR2 SYDVKM. This CDR3 region has 16 residues. The CDR3 protein is CASSLWVVPGGSEQFF. Here the CDR3 DNA reads TGTGCCAGCAGTTTATGGGTAGTGCCTGGGGGGAGTGAGCAGTTCTTC.

This clone was counted a few times. This CDR3 is CASTTRPGFNYGYTF. CDR3 nucleotide sequence: TGTGCCAGCACCACACGTCCGGGATTTAACTATGGCTACACCTTC. The genes are TRBV6-5 and TRBJ1-2; D remains unclear. Trimming cost V 7 bases and J 1 base, with 16 bases left between them. Germline V gene lookup returns CDR1 MNHEY and CDR2 SVGAGI. This CDR3 is 15 amino acids long.

The gene calls are TRBV19 and TRBJ2-7, with D perhaps TRBD1 (5 bases). Trimming stripped 5 bases from V and 4 bases from J, with 15 bases between. Germline lookup yields CDR1 LNHDA and CDR2 SQIVND (reference sequence). The CDR3 consists of 14 residues. The CDR3 reads CASSFRQSPYEQYF. CDR3 sequence (DNA): TGTGCCAGTAGTTTCCGACAGTCCCCTTACGAGCAGTACTTC.

The chain employs TRBV4-1 and TRBJ1-4, with D uncertain. The CDR3 extends over 14 amino acids. CDR1 and CDR2 (germline): MGHRA, YSYEKL. Trimming left V 0 bases short and J 14 bases short, with 16 bases between. CDR3 sequence: CASSQEPAISVLFF. For the CDR3, the DNA is TGCGCCAGCAGCCAAGAACCTGCGATAAGTGTGCTGTTTTTT.

This clone was seen only once. The chain carries TRBV30 and TRBJ1-2; weak D call: TRBD1 (5 bases). The V end was cut by 0 bases, the J end by 5 bases, with 13 bases between. CDR3 length: 14 residues. Germline values: CDR1 GTSNPN, CDR2 SVGIG (reference sequence). CDR3 residues: CAWSVGAGHYGYTF. CDR3 in DNA: TGTGCCTGGAGTGTAGGGGCTGGCCATTATGGCTACACCTTC.

The CDR3: CASSPGLAGGLIDTQYF. CDR3 bases: TGTGCCAGCAGCCCGGGACTAGCGGGGGGGCTGATAGATACGCAGTATTTT. This sequence joins TRBV7-6 and TRBJ2-3, with TRBD2 identical over 16 bases. The V and J ends lost 5 bases and 5 bases, in that order; junction bases with no gene match: 7. Germline CDR1 is SGHVS and CDR2 is FNYEAQ. This CDR3 comprises 17 residues.

V usage is TRBV9 and J usage is TRBJ1-2; D call uncertain. Trimming cost V 0 bases and J 3 bases, with 9 bases left between them. The CDR3 has 14 residues. Germline V gene data show CDR1 as SGDLS and CDR2 as YYNGEE. The CDR3 DNA reads as TGTGCCAGCAGCGTAGCTGCCGGTGACTATGGCTACACCTTC. Translated: CASSVAAGDYGYTF.

The V and J genes are TRBV7-3 and TRBJ2-6, with 8 nucleotides matching TRBD2. The V and J ends lost 8 bases and 0 bases, in that order; junction bases with no gene match: 9. Germline CDR1 reads SGHTA; CDR2 reads FQGTGA. The CDR3 extends over 17 amino acids. In DNA, the CDR3 is TGTGCCAGCTGTTACGAGCTAGCGGGCTCTGGGGCCAACGTCCTGACTTTC. The encoded protein is CASCYELAGSGANVLTF. The complete variable domain, with remaining parts taken from reference TRBV7-3 and TRBJ2-6, reads GAGVSQTPSNKVTEKGKYVELRCDPISGHTALYWYRQSLGQGPEFLIYFQGTGAADDSGLPNDRFFAVRPEGSVSTLKIQRTERGDSAVYLCASCYELAGSGANVLTFGAGSRLTVL.

This clone was found once. This chain connects TRBV29-1 to TRBJ1-2, with a weak D call TRBD1 (5 bases). In germline, CDR1 is SQVTM, CDR2 ANQGSEA. Trimming took 7 bases from V and 3 from J, leaving 24 bases between them. The CDR3 runs 16 residues. The CDR3 protein is CSAWGVLGETDYGYTF. The CDR3, as DNA: TGCAGCGCTTGGGGGGTCCTGGGGGAAACCGACTATGGCTACACCTTC.

The V call is TRBV6-5, the J call TRBJ1-3, with D tentatively TRBD1 (5 bases). This CDR3 has 15 amino acids. Trimming removed 4 bases from V and 0 bases from J, with 10 bases in between. Germline V gene lookup returns CDR1 MNHEY and CDR2 SVGAGI. CDR3 bases: TGTGCCAGCAGTTCCCTCACAGGCTCTGGAAACACCATATATTTT. It encodes CASSSLTGSGNTIYF.

This clone showed up just once. The sample holds other DNA sequences that translate to the same CDR3. The V and J genes are TRBV19 and TRBJ2-2, with 8 bases that match TRBD1. Per germline, CDR1 LNHDA and CDR2 SQIVND (reference sequence). The junction had 3 bases not matched to a gene; V was cut back by 9 bases and J by 0 bases. There are 14 residues in the CDR3. DNA of the CDR3: TGTGCCAGCGGGGACAGGACGAACACCGGGGAGCTGTTTTTT. It yields the protein CASGDRTNTGELFF.

In its sample, this clone was seen a few times. The chain recombines TRBV7-2 with TRBJ2-1; 10 bases line up with TRBD2. With 6 bases clipped from V and 5 bases from J, the junction kept 7 bases outside the gene matches. Germline V lookup: CDR1 SGHTA, CDR2 FQGNSA. The length of the CDR3 is 15 residues. In DNA form, the CDR3 reads TGTGCCAGCAGGAGGGGGACTAGCGCCCACAATGAGCAGTTCTTC. As protein: CASRRGTSAHNEQFF.

The chain has TRBV9 and TRBJ1-1; 7 positions agree with TRBD1. The germline CDR1 and CDR2 sequences are SGDLS and YYNGEE. With V trimmed by 4 bases and J by 6 bases, 6 bases remained unmatched. CDR3 length: 13 amino acids. As DNA, the CDR3 is TGTGCCAGCAGCAGGGGACAGACTTCTGAAGCTTTCTTT. It translates to CASSRGQTSEAFF.

The V and J genes are TRBV15 and TRBJ2-3; 11 bases fit TRBD1. This CDR3 region has 15 residues. CDR1 and CDR2 from the germline V gene are LNHNV and YYDKDF (reference sequence). The ends lost 4 bases at V and 1 base at J; junction bases unmatched: 1. CDR3 sequence: CATSTGQGGTDTQYF. CDR3 bases: TGTGCCACCAGCACGGGACAGGGGGGCACAGATACGCAGTATTTT.

The table lists this clone with a count of one. The chain carries TRBV9 and TRBJ1-2, with 8 nucleotides matching TRBD1. The CDR3 is 15 residues long. The germline gives CDR1 SGDLS, CDR2 YYNGEE. V lost 4 bases and J lost 7; bases outside the gene matches: 12. CDR3 DNA sequence: TGTGCCAGCAGCTTCCGGACAGGGATATCGGGTGGCTACACCTTC. As protein: CASSFRTGISGGYTF.

The chain recombines TRBV19 with TRBJ2-3; D unclear. The germline gives CDR1 LNHDA, CDR2 SQIVND (reference sequence). The CDR3 is 14 amino acids. V was trimmed by 5 bases and J by 9 bases, leaving 18 bases between them. In DNA form, the CDR3 reads TGTGCCAGTAGTCCTGCGGCCCCCCTCGACACGCAGTATTTT. Its translation is CASSPAAPLDTQYF.

The chain has TRBV5-4 and TRBJ1-1, with D possibly being TRBD1 (6 bases). Germline V gene lookup returns CDR1 SGHNT and CDR2 YYREEE (reference sequence). Trimming left V 3 bases short and J 1 base short, with 10 bases between. CDR3 length: 14 residues. The CDR3 coding sequence is TGTGCCAGCAGCTACCGGGACAAGAACACTGAAGCTTTCTTT. Translation gives CASSYRDKNTEAFF. The full variable domain, its missing parts supplied by reference TRBV5-4 and TRBJ1-1, is ETGVTQSPTHLIKTRGQQVTLRCSSQSGHNTVSWYQQALGQGPQFIFQYYREEENGRGNFPPRFSGLQFPNYSSELNVNALELDDSALYLCASSYRDKNTEAFFGQGTRLTVV.

This chain links TRBV19 with TRBJ1-5; D is unresolved. This CDR3 contains 13 residues. CDR1 LNHDA and CDR2 SQIVND come from the germline V gene (reference sequence). Trimming took off 1 base at V and 7 bases at J, with 8 bases between the two ends. The CDR3 DNA reads as TGTGCCAGTAGTATAGGCGGTGGCCAGCCCCAGCATTTT. Protein product: CASSIGGGQPQHF.

The gene calls are TRBV6-5 and TRBJ1-6, with D hard to call. Trimming removed 0 bases at V and 8 bases at J, with 5 bases between. The germline V gene encodes CDR1 MNHEY and CDR2 SVGAGI. There are 13 residues in the CDR3. The DNA for the CDR3 is TGTGCCAGCAGTTACTCTGGCTATTCACCCCTCCACTTT. Protein product: CASSYSGYSPLHF.

This clone turned up a few times. The chain uses TRBV18 and TRBJ2-3, with TRBD2 matching 8 bases. Germline V lookup: CDR1 KGHSH, CDR2 LQKENI. With V trimmed by 1 base and J by 1 base, 7 bases remained unmatched. This CDR3 region has 17 residues. CDR3 protein: CASSPLAGGFGTDTQYF. CDR3 nucleotide sequence: TGTGCCAGCTCACCACTGGCGGGAGGTTTTGGCACAGATACGCAGTATTTT.

J is TRBJ1-6 and V is TRBV2; tentative D call: TRBD1 (6 bases). Between the trimmed V and J ends, which lost 7 bases and 3 bases, there was a span of 13 bases. There are 15 residues in the CDR3. Germline CDR1 SNHLY, CDR2 FYNNEI. CDR3 region: CASTQGGYYNSPLHF. The CDR3 DNA follows: TGTGCCAGCACCCAAGGGGGTTACTATAATTCACCCCTCCACTTT.

The V and J genes are TRBV28 and TRBJ2-1, with TRBD2 identical over 7 bases. V shed 2 bases and J 9 bases; nucleotides not matched to a gene: 10. This CDR3 has 15 residues. CDR1 and CDR2 from the germline V gene are MDHEN and SYDVKM. The CDR3 DNA is TGTGCCAGCAGTTTAAGAGGGCGGGAGAGGGGTGAGCAGTTCTTC. It yields the protein CASSLRGRERGEQFF.

This sequence joins TRBV5-1 and TRBJ2-2; D perhaps matches TRBD1 (5 bases). The CDR3 sequence is 15 residues long. Germline V gives CDR1 SGHRS, CDR2 YFSETQ. Between the trimmed V and J ends, which lost 2 bases and 1 base, there was a span of 9 bases. This CDR3 reads CASSLSQVNTGELFF. For the CDR3, the DNA is TGCGCCAGCAGCTTATCACAGGTGAACACCGGGGAGCTGTTTTTT.

Note on this clone: Other DNA sequences in the sample encode the same CDR3. The chain carries TRBV7-2 and TRBJ2-6; D call uncertain. V shed 3 bases and J shed 3 bases, with 3 bases lying between them. The CDR3 consists of 13 residues. Looked up from germline, CDR1 is SGHTA and CDR2 is FQGNSA. As DNA, the CDR3 is TGTGCCAGCAGCTTCTATGGGGCCAACGTCCTGACTTTC. This sequence encodes CASSFYGANVLTF.

The rearrangement uses TRBV4-3 and TRBJ2-5; the match to TRBD2 covers 9 bases. The germline gives CDR1 LGHNA, CDR2 YSLEER. V lost 0 bases and J lost 2; bases outside the gene matches: 4. CDR3 size: 16 residues. The CDR3 bases are TGCGCCAGCAGCCAAGAGGCGGCGGGGGGGCAAGAGACCCAGTACTTC. Amino acid sequence: CASSQEAAGGQETQYF.

The rearrangement joins TRBV6-5 to TRBJ2-1; TRBD2 aligns across 8 bases. Per germline, CDR1 MNHEY and CDR2 SVGAGI. This CDR3 has 13 amino acids. The V and J ends lost 4 bases and 5 bases, in that order; junction bases with no gene match: 1. CDR3 sequence: CASSSTSDNEQFF. CDR3 DNA sequence: TGTGCCAGCAGTTCGACTAGCGACAATGAGCAGTTCTTC.

This clone was seen just once. The chain couples TRBV7-2 to TRBJ1-2; unclear D gene. This CDR3 has 15 residues. V lost 1 base and J lost 5, with 14 bases in between. CDR1 SGHTA and CDR2 FQGNSA come from the germline V gene. CDR3 nucleotides: TGTGCCAGCAGCTTAGACCCCCGAGAGATTTATGGCTACACCTTC. Residues: CASSLDPREIYGYTF. The variable domain in full, with the rest retrieved from reference TRBV7-2 and TRBJ1-2, is GAGVSQSPSNKVTEKGKDVELRCDPISGHTALYWYRQSLGQGLEFLIYFQGNSAPDKSGLPSDRFSAERTGGSVSTLTIQRTQQEDSAVYLCASSLDPREIYGYTFGSGTRLTVV.

The V and J genes are TRBV5-6 and TRBJ2-1, with TRBD1 identical over 9 bases. In germline, CDR1 is SGHDT, CDR2 YYEEEE. The CDR3 has 16 residues. The V segment lost 0 bases and the J segment 7 bases; nucleotides outside the gene matches: 8. The CDR3 sequence: CASSLAGTGQWNEQFF. Here the CDR3 DNA reads TGTGCCAGCAGCTTGGCCGGGACAGGGCAGTGGAATGAGCAGTTCTTC.

J is TRBJ1-5 and V is TRBV28, with D maybe TRBD1 (5 bases). The CDR3 runs to 17 residues. Germline V gene data show CDR1 as MDHEN and CDR2 as SYDVKM. Trimming stripped 0 bases from V and 6 bases from J, with 18 bases between. The CDR3 is CASSLWQGGLGSQPQHF. Written as DNA, the CDR3 is TGTGCCAGCAGTTTATGGCAGGGAGGATTGGGAAGTCAGCCCCAGCATTTT.